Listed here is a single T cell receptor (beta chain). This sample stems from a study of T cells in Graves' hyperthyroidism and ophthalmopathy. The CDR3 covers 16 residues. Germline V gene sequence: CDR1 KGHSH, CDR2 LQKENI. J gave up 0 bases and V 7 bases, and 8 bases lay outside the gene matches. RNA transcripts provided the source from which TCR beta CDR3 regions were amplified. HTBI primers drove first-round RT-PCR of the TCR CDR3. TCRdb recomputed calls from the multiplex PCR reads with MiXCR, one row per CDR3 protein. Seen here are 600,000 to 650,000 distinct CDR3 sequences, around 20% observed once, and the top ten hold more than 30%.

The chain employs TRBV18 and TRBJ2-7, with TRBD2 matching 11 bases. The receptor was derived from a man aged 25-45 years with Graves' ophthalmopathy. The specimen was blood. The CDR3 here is CASLGTSGVGSYEQYF. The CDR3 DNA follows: TGTGCCAGCTTAGGGACTAGCGGAGTCGGCTCCTACGAGCAGTACTTC.